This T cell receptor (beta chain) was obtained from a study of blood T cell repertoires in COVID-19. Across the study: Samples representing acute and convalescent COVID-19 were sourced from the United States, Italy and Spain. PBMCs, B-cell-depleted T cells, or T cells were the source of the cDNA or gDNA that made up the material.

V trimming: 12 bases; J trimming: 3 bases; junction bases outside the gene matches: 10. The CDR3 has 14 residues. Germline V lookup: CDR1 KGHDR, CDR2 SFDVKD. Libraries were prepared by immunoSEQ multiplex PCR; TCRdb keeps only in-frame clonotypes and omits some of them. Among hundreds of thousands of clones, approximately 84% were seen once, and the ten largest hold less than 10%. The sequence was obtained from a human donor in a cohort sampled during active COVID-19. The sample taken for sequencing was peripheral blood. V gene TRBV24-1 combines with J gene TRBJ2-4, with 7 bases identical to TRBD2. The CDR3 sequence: CAASKGGNKNIQYF. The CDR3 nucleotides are TGTGCCGCTAGTAAGGGAGGGAACAAAAACATTCAGTACTTC.